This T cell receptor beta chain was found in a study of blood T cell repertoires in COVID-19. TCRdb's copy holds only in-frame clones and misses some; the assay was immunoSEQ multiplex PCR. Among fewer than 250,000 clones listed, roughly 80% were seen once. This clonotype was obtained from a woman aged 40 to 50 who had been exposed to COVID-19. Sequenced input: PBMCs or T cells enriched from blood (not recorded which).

CDR3 coding DNA: TGTGCCAGCAGCTTACTCCCTGGGACTAGCGGGTACAATGAGCAGTTCTTC. It is translated as CASSLLPGTSGYNEQFF. This chain joins TRBV7-2 and TRBJ2-1, with 12 bases matching TRBD2. The CDR3 spans 17 residues. Germline trimming cut 2 bases from V and 4 bases from J; bases unmatched to any gene: 6. Germline loops: CDR1 SGHTA, CDR2 FQGNSA. The whole variable domain, filled in from reference TRBV7-2 and TRBJ2-1, reads GAGVSQSPSNKVTEKGKDVELRCDPISGHTALYWYRQSLGQGLEFLIYFQGNSAPDKSGLPSDRFSAERTGGSVSTLTIQRTQQEDSAVYLCASSLLPGTSGYNEQFFGPGTRLTVL.